This T cell receptor beta chain appears in the sequencing data of a study of blood T cell repertoires in COVID-19. Background on the study: Acute and convalescent COVID-19 samples came from the United States, Italy and Spain. T cells, B-cell-depleted T cells, or PBMCs supplied cDNA or gDNA.

Per the original data handling: Reference gene primer amplification gave estimated nucleated cell counts. Clones were read by immunoSEQ multiplex PCR, and TCRdb kept only the in-frame ones, dropping some. The DNA gave D and trimming, while V, J and clone size come from that table. Here the sample spans tens of thousands of clones, around 81% being singletons. Seattle patient enrollment occurred during active infection, with longitudinal follow-up thereafter. This CDR3 is 11 amino acids long. Germline values: CDR1 GTSNPN, CDR2 SVGIG (reference sequence). V shed 4 bases and J shed 4 bases, with 7 bases lying between them.

V is TRBV30 and J is TRBJ1-2; no reliable D call. This sequence was found in a man of 80 years or more with COVID-19, enrolled during active disease. Specimen: peripheral blood. The CDR3 loop reads CAWTGSYGYTF. The CDR3 DNA sequence: TGTGCCTGGACTGGCAGCTATGGCTACACCTTC.